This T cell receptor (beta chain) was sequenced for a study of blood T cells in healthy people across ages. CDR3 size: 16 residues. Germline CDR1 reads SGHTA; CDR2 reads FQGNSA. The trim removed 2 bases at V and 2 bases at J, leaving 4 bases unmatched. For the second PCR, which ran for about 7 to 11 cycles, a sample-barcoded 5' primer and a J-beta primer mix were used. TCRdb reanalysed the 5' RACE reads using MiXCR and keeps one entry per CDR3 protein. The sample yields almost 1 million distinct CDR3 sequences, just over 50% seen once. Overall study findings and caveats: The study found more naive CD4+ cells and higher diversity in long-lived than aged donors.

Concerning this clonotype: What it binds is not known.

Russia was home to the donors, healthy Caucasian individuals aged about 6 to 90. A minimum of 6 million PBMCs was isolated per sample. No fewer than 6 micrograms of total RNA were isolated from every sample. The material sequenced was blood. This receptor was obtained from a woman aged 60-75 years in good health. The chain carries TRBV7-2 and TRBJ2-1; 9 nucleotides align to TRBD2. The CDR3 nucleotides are TGTGCCAGCAGCTTATGGCGGGAGGGCGCCTACAATGAGCAGTTCTTC. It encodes CASSLWREGAYNEQFF. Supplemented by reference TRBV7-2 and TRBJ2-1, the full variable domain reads GAGVSQSPSNKVTEKGKDVELRCDPISGHTALYWYRQSLGQGLEFLIYFQGNSAPDKSGLPSDRFSAERTGGSVSTLTIQRTQQEDSAVYLCASSLWREGAYNEQFFGPGTRLTVL.